This TCR beta chain derives from a study of CD8 T cells in ankylosing spondylitis. TCRdb re-analysed the 5' RACE reads in MiXCR, keeping a single row per CDR3 protein. Found here are 250,000 to 350,000 distinct CDR3 sequences, under 8.5% of them singletons; the top ten hold less than 15%. CDR3 length equals 12 residues. V was pared by 5 bases and J by 4 bases, with 2 bases of the junction left unmatched. This clonotype was found a few times. Antigen specificity is unknown. The study's findings and limits: In ankylosing spondylitis blood, a motif of fewer than 10 highly homologous TCR beta variants appeared characteristic.

Sequencing was carried out using blood, either unsorted or a sorted T cell fraction (not recorded which). The sequence derives from a male donor with ankylosing spondylitis. The chain combines TRBV12-3 or TRBV12-4 with TRBJ2-7, with 7 bases aligning to TRBD1. CDR3 sequence: CASSRGLYEQYF. The CDR3, as DNA: TGTGCCAGCAGTAGGGGGCTGTACGAGCAGTACTTC.